Reported below is one T cell receptor beta chain. This entry is derived from a study of blood T cell repertoires in COVID-19. Study details: PBMCs, B-cell-depleted T cells, or T cells provided the cDNA or gDNA that made up the material.

Some clones are missing from TCRdb's copy, which holds only in-frame ones; the method was immunoSEQ multiplex PCR. The sample records approximately 500,000 clones, approximately 88% being singletons. In germline, CDR1 is SGDLS, CDR2 YYNGEE. The CDR3 length is 14 residues. V lost 3 bases, J lost 3 bases, and 12 bases lay in between. The origin of this receptor is a woman between 45 and 65 years old with COVID-19, enrolled during active disease. The rearrangement uses TRBV9 and TRBJ1-2; weak D call: TRBD1 (6 bases). Sequenced sample: peripheral blood. The CDR3 region has the DNA TGTGCCAGCAGCGAGGGGGACGGCTACTATGGCTACACCTTC. This encodes CASSEGDGYYGYTF.